This TCR beta chain was found in a study of tumor and adjacent non-tumor tissue in lung cancer. At the level of the study: There were fewer than 15 adenocarcinoma, a couple of squamous cell carcinoma and 1 small cell lung cancer cases. Overall study results and limits: Significantly higher TCR diversity was found in tumor than normal lung. Shorter survival was associated with higher TCR diversity in tumors.

The library came from three nested PCR rounds adapted from ARM-PCR protocols. TCRdb used MiXCR to reprocess the multiplex PCR reads, holding one entry per CDR3 protein. The data show around 74,000 distinct CDR3 sequences, with around 65% seen just once and approximately 12% held by the top ten. Turning to this clonotype: Its antigen is as yet unknown. Being one base from a much bigger clone, this may be a read error.

This sample's RNA came from whole unsorted tissue. Donors were chemotherapy-naive, newly diagnosed lung cancer surgical patients in China, August–November 2014. The CDR3 totals 11 residues. From germline, CDR1 is DFQATT and CDR2 SNEGSKA (reference sequence). The sequence was collected from a woman aged 70-85 years with non-small cell lung cancer. This chain connects TRBV20-1 to TRBJ1-6; D gene uncertain. The sample was lung tumor tissue. The chain's CDR3 is CSARPEIPLRF. In DNA form, the CDR3 reads TGCAGTGCTAGACCGGAGATACCCCTCCGCTTT.